The clone carrying this TCR beta chain was detected many times. This record comes from a study of T cells in Graves' hyperthyroidism and ophthalmopathy. RNA transcripts provided the source from which TCR beta CDR3 regions were amplified. The TCR CDR3 first-round RT-PCR relied on the HTBI primer set. Each CDR3 protein is one row after TCRdb ran MiXCR on the multiplex PCR reads. The sample has a few hundred thousand distinct CDR3 sequences, approximately 44% seen once. Sequenced material: peripheral blood or thyroid tissue (not recorded which). The TCR originated in a woman younger than 30 with Graves' hyperthyroidism.

DNA of the CDR3: TGTGCCAGCAGCTTAATGGGGCAGAACACTGAAGCTTTCTTT. Its translation is CASSLMGQNTEAFF. This sequence joins TRBV7-3 and TRBJ1-1; D possibly corresponds to TRBD1 (5 bases). The CDR3 is made up of 14 amino acids. The V gene's germline CDR1 is SGHTA and CDR2 FQGTGA. Trimming took 1 base from V and 1 from J, leaving 7 bases between them.